Presented here are 10 T cell receptor beta chains from one specimen sequenced in a study of shared clonotypes between healthy human individuals. The protocol was immunoSEQ multiplex PCR, while the TCRdb copy is restricted to in-frame clones and leaves out a portion. The data show approximately 1,500,000 clones, with around 98% seen just once and roughly 0.4% held by the top ten. Sequencing was carried out using naive CD4+ T cells sorted from blood. Stated subset: CD45RA+ positively selected. The receptors here all came from a man in his thirties or forties in good health.

J is TRBJ2-1 and V is TRBV2; TRBD2 matches at 12 bases. Germline V lookup: CDR1 SNHLY, CDR2 FYNNEI. J was trimmed by 6 bases and V by 8 bases; bases with no gene match: 11. CDR3 length equals 16 residues. CDR3 region: CASRSLAGGGGNEQFF. Here the CDR3 DNA reads TGTGCCAGCCGAAGTCTAGCGGGAGGGGGCGGCAATGAGCAGTTCTTC. Combining the CDR3 with reference TRBV2 and TRBJ2-1 gives the whole variable domain EPEVTQTPSHQVTQMGQEVILRCVPISNHLYFYWYRQILGQKVEFLVSFYNNEISEKSEIFDDQFSVERPDGSNFTLKIRSTKLEDSAMYFCASRSLAGGGGNEQFFGPGTRLTVL.

This clone was picked up one time. The gene calls are TRBV2 and TRBJ2-7; perhaps TRBD2 as D (5 bases). The V end lost 6 bases, the J end lost 10 bases, and 22 bases lay between the germline ends. Germline loops: CDR1 SNHLY, CDR2 FYNNEI. The CDR3 loop spans 14 amino acids. The CDR3 loop is CASRKNPGVEGQYF. The CDR3 DNA is TGTGCCAGCAGGAAAAACCCCGGGGTGGAAGGCCAGTACTTC.

The chain has TRBV7-9 and TRBJ2-6; 10 positions agree with TRBD2. V shed 5 bases, J shed 12 bases, and the junction held 10 bases outside the gene matches. The V gene's germline CDR1 is SEHNR and CDR2 FQNEAQ (reference sequence). The CDR3 extends over 15 amino acids. The CDR3 DNA is TGTGCCAGCAGCCCCGATAGCGGGAGGAATACCGTCCTGACTTTC. Translating it yields CASSPDSGRNTVLTF.

This clone appeared a single time. One junction end does not reproduce the germline sequence, and a read error may be involved. V usage is TRBV7-9 and J usage is TRBJ1-3; D uncertain. The CDR3 has 14 residues. In germline, CDR1 is SEHNR, CDR2 FQNEAQ (reference sequence). In DNA, the CDR3 is TGTGCCAGCAGCCGAGACTGGTCATGGGGTGAGAAAAGATTT. Encoded protein: CASSRDWSWGEKRF.

This clone occurred a few times. The chain uses TRBV5-6 and TRBJ2-2; D is uncertain. V lost 1 base and J 4 bases, leaving 5 bases between the germline ends. There are 13 residues in the CDR3. Germline CDR1 is SGHDT and CDR2 is YYEEEE. CDR3 in DNA: TGTGCCAGCAGCTTGCCAGGCACCGGGGAGCTGTTTTTT. Encoded protein: CASSLPGTGELFF.

In this sample, this clone turned up once. The chain carries TRBV10-2 and TRBJ2-5; TRBD2 matches at 8 bases. This CDR3 has 16 amino acids. V trimming: 6 bases; J trimming: 8 bases; junction bases outside the gene matches: 17. Germline V gene sequence: CDR1 WSHSY, CDR2 SAAADI. DNA for the CDR3: TGCGCCAGCAGCGGAACTAGCGGAGCCGTAAAAGGAACCCAGTACTTC. The encoded protein is CASSGTSGAVKGTQYF.

This sequence joins TRBV18 and TRBJ2-1, with 11 bases aligning to TRBD2. Germline CDR1 and CDR2: KGHSH and LQKENI. V trimming: 2 bases; J trimming: 7 bases; junction bases outside the gene matches: 7. CDR3 length: 16 amino acids. The CDR3 here is CASSPLTSGILNEQFF. CDR3 DNA sequence: TGTGCCAGCTCACCATTGACTAGCGGGATCCTTAATGAGCAGTTCTTC.

V usage is TRBV28 and J usage is TRBJ1-1, with D possibly TRBD1 on 5 matching bases. Germline CDR1 reads MDHEN; CDR2 reads SYDVKM. There are 15 residues in the CDR3. V was clipped by 8 bases and J by 6 bases, with 22 bases between them. This CDR3 is CASRGYQGSVPEAFF. CDR3 bases: TGTGCCAGCCGCGGATATCAGGGAAGTGTGCCTGAAGCTTTCTTT.

The gene calls are TRBV6-5 and TRBJ1-4; 8 nucleotides line up with TRBD1. V lost 6 bases and J lost 7; bases outside the gene matches: 7. The CDR3 has 14 residues. Per germline, CDR1 MNHEY and CDR2 SVGAGI. The chain's CDR3 is CASRAGQGIEKLFF. The CDR3 region has the DNA TGTGCCAGCAGAGCCGGACAGGGAATTGAAAAACTGTTTTTT.

V and J are TRBV7-6 and TRBJ2-2, with a tentative D call TRBD2 (6 bases). This CDR3 comprises 12 residues. The V end was cut by 7 bases, the J end by 6 bases, with 9 bases between. Germline V gene lookup returns CDR1 SGHVS and CDR2 FNYEAQ. CDR3: CASTWGAGELFF. CDR3 sequence (DNA): TGTGCCAGCACCTGGGGGGCCGGGGAGCTGTTTTTT.